The text below deals with one T cell receptor (beta chain). The antigen is not known. This sample was taken from a study of T-cell memory formation after mild COVID-19. Study-wide results and caveats: Pre-infection memory already had some responding clones, implying cross-reactive memory joined. Contracting clones, day 15 to 85, had balanced CD4/CD8, and later expanders favored CD4+. The authors did not confirm SARS-CoV-2 specificity of second-wave clones peaking day 37.

Constant-segment primers served in 5'RACE that generated TCR alpha and TCR beta cDNA libraries bearing sample barcodes and UMIs. TCRdb re-analysed the 5' RACE reads in MiXCR, keeping a single row per CDR3 protein. The table includes 500,000 to 550,000 distinct CDR3 sequences, over 20% detected once. Trimming pared 4 bases from V and 7 bases from J, leaving 23 bases between. Germline CDR1 is SEHNR and CDR2 is FQNEAQ (reference sequence). The CDR3 totals 16 residues. This clonotype was obtained from an adult woman who had mild COVID-19 (a few samples of this study predate the infection). Cell type and time point are not known. The sequenced material came from PBMCs or a T cell subset sorted from them (not recorded which). The rearrangement links TRBV7-9 to TRBJ2-7, with D perhaps TRBD2 (5 bases). The CDR3 bases are TGTGCCAGCAGCTCGGGCCAGGTAGGACTCCACCTGGAGCAGTACTTC. This gives the protein CASSSGQVGLHLEQYF.